Below are 13 T cell receptor beta chains sequenced from a single sample in a study of PD-L1 blockade in urothelial cancer. Only in-frame clones appear in the TCRdb table, and some are missing; sequencing was by immunoSEQ multiplex PCR. This table has some 50,000 clones, approximately 90% appearing once. Described time point: pretreatment peripheral blood. This specimen consisted of PBMCs, obtained around atezolizumab (anti-PD-L1) treatment. These receptors were collected from a woman in her fifties or sixties with urothelial cancer.

This rearrangement joins TRBV5-4 to TRBJ2-1, with 7 bases that match TRBD2. CDR3 length: 17 amino acids. The germline V gene encodes CDR1 SGHNT and CDR2 YYREEE (reference sequence). V gave up 4 bases and J gave up 6 bases; unmatched junction bases: 16. For the CDR3, the DNA is TGTGCCAGCAGCCTGGTACTTGCGGGAGCCTTTGGCAATGAGCAGTTCTTC. Its protein is CASSLVLAGAFGNEQFF.

J is TRBJ2-5 and V is TRBV5-4, with D perhaps matching TRBD2 (7 bases). The CDR3 runs to 16 residues. In germline, CDR1 is SGHNT, CDR2 YYREEE (reference sequence). The ends were cut back, 0 bases at V and 6 bases at J, with 18 bases in the middle. CDR3 region: CASSLEGGGASKTQYF. The CDR3 bases are TGTGCCAGCAGCTTGGAAGGTGGGGGGGCATCGAAGACCCAGTACTTC.

The chain combines TRBV2 with TRBJ2-3; 10 bases match TRBD2. J lost 5 bases, V lost 4 bases, and 15 bases had no gene match. Germline CDR1 reads SNHLY; CDR2 reads FYNNEI. This CDR3 is 18 amino acids long. In DNA, the CDR3 is TGTGCCAGCAGTGTTGGGCTCCTAACTAGCGGGGTTGGAGATACGCAGTATTTT. It codes for CASSVGLLTSGVGDTQYF.

The rearrangement joins TRBV27 to TRBJ2-7; D unresolved. CDR1 is MNHEY and CDR2 is SMNVEV in the germline V gene (reference sequence). This CDR3 comprises 12 residues. Trimming removed 8 bases at V and 6 bases at J, with 14 bases between. The CDR3 reads CASRSLNGEQYF. The CDR3 DNA is TGTGCCAGCCGATCCCTAAATGGCGAGCAGTACTTC.

The chain employs TRBV21-1 and TRBJ2-5; no DNA check was done on the table's D call, TRBD1. TRBV21-1 is noted as a pseudogene. This CDR3 contains 15 residues. The CDR3 DNA sequence: TGTGCCAGCAGCTGGGGACACCGGTACGGAGAGACCCAGTACTTC. Amino acids: CASSWGHRYGETQYF.

The chain combines TRBV6-1 with TRBJ2-5; D might be TRBD1 (5 bases). There are 14 residues in the CDR3. The germline V and J ends were trimmed by 8 bases and 4 bases, with 17 bases remaining between them. The V gene's germline CDR1 is MNHNS and CDR2 SASEGT. The CDR3, as DNA: TGTGCCAGCCCCGTAGGGGCCTTGGGAGAGACCCAGTACTTC. Its protein product is CASPVGALGETQYF.

The chain recombines TRBV6-1 with TRBJ2-7; D is undetermined. Trimming took off 1 base at V and 4 bases at J, with 5 bases between the two ends. Per the germline V gene, CDR1 is MNHNS and CDR2 is SASEGT. This CDR3 is built from 12 residues. The CDR3 region is CASSEERYEQYF. The CDR3 nucleotides read TGTGCCAGCAGTGAAGAACGGTACGAGCAGTACTTC.

This rearrangement joins TRBV14 to TRBJ2-1; 9 nucleotides match TRBD2. V lost 5 bases to trimming and J lost 3 bases; unmatched junction nucleotides: 8. The CDR3 consists of 16 residues. The V gene's germline CDR1 is SGHDN and CDR2 FVKESK. The CDR3 is CASSLTGTSFYNEQFF. CDR3 coding DNA: TGTGCCAGCAGCTTAACCGGGACTAGCTTCTACAATGAGCAGTTCTTC.

This chain joins TRBV7-3 and TRBJ2-5; weak D call: TRBD2 (7 bases). V was pared by 5 bases and J by 2 bases, with 15 bases between. CDR3 length: 15 residues. Germline V gene lookup returns CDR1 SGHTA and CDR2 FQGTGA. The CDR3 here is CASSATGGPQETQYF. In DNA, the CDR3 is TGTGCCAGCAGCGCTACGGGGGGCCCTCAAGAGACCCAGTACTTC.

The chain joins TRBV10-3 to TRBJ2-1; D is perhaps TRBD2 (6 bases). CDR1 and CDR2 (germline): ENHRY, SYGVKD. The ends were cut back, 9 bases at V and 0 bases at J, with 12 bases in the middle. The CDR3 sequence is 14 residues long. The DNA of the CDR3 is TGTGCCATGGGTGGCGGGGACTCCTACAATGAGCAGTTCTTC. This codes for CAMGGGDSYNEQFF.

This chain joins TRBV5-8 and TRBJ1-4; possible D gene TRBD1, 5 bases. Germline V gene sequence: CDR1 SGHTS, CDR2 YDEGEE. The length of the CDR3 is 16 residues. The V end lost 5 bases, the J end lost 8 bases, and 22 bases lay between the germline ends. The CDR3 sequence: CASRSYSGPTSEKLFF. The CDR3 DNA is TGTGCCAGCAGAAGTTATTCAGGGCCGACCTCGGAAAAACTGTTTTTT.

The chain links TRBV7-2 to TRBJ1-1; D uncertain. Germline V lookup: CDR1 SGHTA, CDR2 FQGNSA. This CDR3 region has 15 residues. Trimming pared 1 base from V and 0 bases from J, leaving 9 bases between. DNA for the CDR3: TGTGCCAGCAGCTTAGGCGGTCCTTTGAACACTGAAGCTTTCTTT. Amino acid sequence: CASSLGGPLNTEAFF.

The chain recombines TRBV11-2 with TRBJ2-7, with 9 bases aligning to TRBD1. Germline-derived CDR1 and CDR2 are SGHAT and FQNNGV. J was trimmed by 2 bases and V by 4 bases; bases with no gene match: 18. The CDR3 extends over 19 amino acids. The CDR3 coding sequence is TGTGCCAGCAGCTCCCACCGAACCACACCGGGACAGGGCCCCTACGAGCAGTACTTC. Protein sequence: CASSSHRTTPGQGPYEQYF. Full variable domain (remainder filled in from reference TRBV11-2 and TRBJ2-7): EAGVAQSPRYKIIEKRQSVAFWCNPISGHATLYWYQQILGQGPKLLIQFQNNGVVDDSQLPKDRFSAERLKGVDSTLKIQPAKLEDSAVYLCASSSHRTTPGQGPYEQYFGPGTRLTVT.